Below, 8 T cell receptor beta chains from the same sample are listed, as sequenced in a study of blood T cell repertoires in COVID-19. Libraries were prepared by immunoSEQ multiplex PCR; TCRdb keeps only in-frame clonotypes and omits some of them. The top ten hold roughly a sixth of the sample, which has 200,000 to 250,000 clones, nearly 90% seen once. What was sequenced was peripheral blood. All receptors derive from a man between 50 and 59 years old with COVID-19, enrolled during active disease.

The chain joins TRBV28 to TRBJ1-5, with 10 bases matching TRBD1. The length of the CDR3 is 15 residues. Germline CDR1 reads MDHEN; CDR2 reads SYDVKM. Trimming removed 6 bases from V and 5 bases from J; junction bases left unmatched: 7. The CDR3 loop reads CASSWDRGGYQPQHF. The CDR3 bases are TGTGCCAGCAGCTGGGACAGGGGAGGGTATCAGCCCCAGCATTTT.

V gene TRBV10-3 combines with J gene TRBJ1-2; 7 bases are a match to TRBD1. The germline CDR1 and CDR2 sequences are ENHRY and SYGVKD. CDR3 length: 15 amino acids. V trimming: 2 bases; J trimming: 2 bases; junction bases outside the gene matches: 5. This CDR3 reads CAISEPGQANYGYTF. For the CDR3, the DNA is TGTGCCATCAGTGAGCCAGGACAGGCCAACTATGGCTACACCTTC.

This rearrangement joins TRBV12-3 or TRBV12-4 to TRBJ2-1, with TRBD2 identical over 8 bases. V trimming: 6 bases; J trimming: 10 bases; junction bases outside the gene matches: 8. The CDR3 runs to 13 residues. The CDR3 protein is CASSPGSGREQFF. The CDR3 DNA is TGTGCCAGCAGCCCTGGGAGCGGGAGAGAGCAGTTCTTC.

This chain connects TRBV14 to TRBJ2-3; 10 bases match TRBD2. CDR1 and CDR2 from the germline V gene are SGHDN and FVKESK. CDR3 length: 16 residues. V was clipped by 1 base and J by 7 bases; unmatched bases: 8. CDR3 nucleotide sequence: TGTGCCAGCAGCCAAGGCCTAGCGGGAGATGAAAATACGCAGTATTTT. This codes for CASSQGLAGDENTQYF.

This clone was seen a handful of times. The chain has TRBV29-1 and TRBJ2-3, with TRBD1 identical over 9 bases. Germline CDR1 is SQVTM and CDR2 is ANQGSEA. The CDR3 spans 15 residues. The V segment lost 4 bases and the J segment 4 bases; nucleotides outside the gene matches: 9. CDR3 sequence reads: CSVAYRGLPPDTQYF. In nucleotides, the CDR3 is TGCAGCGTTGCGTACAGGGGGCTCCCGCCAGATACGCAGTATTTT.

This chain joins TRBV5-5 and TRBJ2-3; TRBD1 matches at 9 bases. The J segment lost 6 bases and the V segment lost 0 bases, leaving 8 bases of the junction unmatched. The CDR3 covers 16 residues. CDR1 and CDR2 (germline): SGHKS, YYEKEE (reference sequence). The CDR3 loop reads CASSLGGQGSLDTQYF. Written as DNA, the CDR3 is TGTGCCAGCAGCTTGGGGGGACAGGGAAGTTTGGATACGCAGTATTTT.

This sequence joins TRBV18 and TRBJ1-4; D gene ambiguous. CDR3 length equals 13 residues. Looked up from germline, CDR1 is KGHSH and CDR2 is LQKENI. The V gene lost 8 bases and the J gene lost 4 bases, with 11 bases spanning the gap. Here the CDR3 DNA reads TGTGCCAGCCACACCGGGATTAATGAAAAACTGTTTTTT. This codes for CASHTGINEKLFF.

The chain uses TRBV5-4 and TRBJ2-3, with 11 bases matching TRBD2. This CDR3 is 16 amino acids long. The ends lost 4 bases at V and 1 base at J; junction bases unmatched: 5. CDR1 is SGHNT, CDR2 YYREEE, per germline (reference sequence). For the CDR3, the DNA is TGTGCCAGCAGCGAGGGGACTAGCGGTGGCACAGATACGCAGTATTTT. Translation gives CASSEGTSGGTDTQYF.